This TCR beta chain was retrieved from a study of T cell repertoires in cytomegalovirus infection. Study background: It can be stated that public TCR beta signatures indicated CMV infection as well as a matching HLA type. Broader study findings: It was HLA-C-restricted CMV-specific TCR beta clonotypes that dominated the response ex vivo.

TCRdb re-derived calls from the reads in MiXCR, one entry per CDR3 protein. The sample lists more than 150,000 distinct CDR3 sequences; about 20% were seen once. This clonotype was observed a few times. The target antigen is unknown. This CDR3 region has 16 residues. Germline assignment: CDR1 SGDLS and CDR2 YYNGEE. The V segment lost 0 bases and the J segment 4 bases; nucleotides outside the gene matches: 2. The receptor was derived from a human donor in good health (CMV status not recorded). Some clones in this sample may be carry-over from other donors' samples. Sequenced sample: PBMCs. The J gene is TRBJ1-6, the V gene TRBV9; 9 bases map to TRBD1. The CDR3 reads CASSVEQGAYNSPLHF. CDR3 in DNA: TGTGCCAGCAGCGTAGAACAGGGGGCTTATAATTCACCCCTCCACTTT.